Reported below is one TCR beta chain. This entry belongs to a study of shared clonotypes between healthy human individuals. Background on the study: Per-donor plates numbered three CD4 naive, three CD4 memory, two CD8 naive and one CD8 memory.

The CDR3 is 15 amino acids. The V end lost 2 bases, the J end lost 6 bases, and 14 bases lay between the germline ends. The germline gives CDR1 KGHSH, CDR2 LQKENI. Each cell subset's genomic DNA was divided evenly among several immunoSEQ plates. Measured with immunoSEQ multiplex PCR; TCRdb has only the in-frame clones, and not every one. The data hold over a million clones, with 75% to 80% observed a single time. The chain uses TRBV18 and TRBJ1-3; D is ambiguous. The sample was memory CD4+ T cells from PBMCs. Subset denoted: CD45RA-negative fraction. The source of this sequence is a man between 18 and 35 years old in good health. Some clones in this sample may be carry-over from other donors' samples. The CDR3 spells CASSPTAGGENTIYF. CDR3 DNA: TGTGCCAGCTCACCAACGGCAGGAGGTGAAAACACCATATATTTT.